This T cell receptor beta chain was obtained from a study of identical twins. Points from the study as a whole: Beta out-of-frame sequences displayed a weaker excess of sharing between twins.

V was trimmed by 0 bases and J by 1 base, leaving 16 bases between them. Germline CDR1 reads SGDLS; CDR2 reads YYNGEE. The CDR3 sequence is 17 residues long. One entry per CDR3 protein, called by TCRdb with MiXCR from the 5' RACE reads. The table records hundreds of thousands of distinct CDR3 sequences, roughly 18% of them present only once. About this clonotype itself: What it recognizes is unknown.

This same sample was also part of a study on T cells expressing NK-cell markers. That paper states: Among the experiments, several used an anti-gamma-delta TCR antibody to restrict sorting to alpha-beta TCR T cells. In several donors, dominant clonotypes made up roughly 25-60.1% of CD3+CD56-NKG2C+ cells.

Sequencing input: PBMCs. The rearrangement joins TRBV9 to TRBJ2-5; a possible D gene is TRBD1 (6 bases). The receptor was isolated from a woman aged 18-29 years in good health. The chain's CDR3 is CASSVESSGQSQETQYF. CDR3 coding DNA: TGTGCCAGCAGCGTAGAATCGTCTGGACAGTCCCAAGAGACCCAGTACTTC.